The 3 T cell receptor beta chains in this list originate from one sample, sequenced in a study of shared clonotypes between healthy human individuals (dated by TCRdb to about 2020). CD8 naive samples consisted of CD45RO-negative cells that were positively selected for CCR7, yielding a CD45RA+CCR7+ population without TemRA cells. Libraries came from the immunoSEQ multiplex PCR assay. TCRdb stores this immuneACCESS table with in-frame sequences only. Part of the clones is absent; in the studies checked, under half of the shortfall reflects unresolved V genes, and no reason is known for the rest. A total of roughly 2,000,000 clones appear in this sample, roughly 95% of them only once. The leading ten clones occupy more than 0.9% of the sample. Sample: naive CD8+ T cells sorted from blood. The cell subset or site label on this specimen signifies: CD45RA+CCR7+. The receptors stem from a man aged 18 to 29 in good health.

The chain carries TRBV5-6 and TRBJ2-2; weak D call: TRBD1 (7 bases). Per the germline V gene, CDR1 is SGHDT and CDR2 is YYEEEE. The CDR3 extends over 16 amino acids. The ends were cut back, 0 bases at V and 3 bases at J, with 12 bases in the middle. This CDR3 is CASSLALRGDTGELFF. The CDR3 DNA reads TGTGCCAGCAGCTTGGCCCTCAGGGGGGACACCGGGGAGCTGTTTTTT.

CDR3 region: CASTTRDTHSYEQYF. The CDR3 nucleotides read TGTGCCAGCACGACCCGGGACACTCACTCCTACGAGCAGTACTTC. The chain carries TRBV6-6 and TRBJ2-7; weak D call: TRBD1 (6 bases). The V gene lost 7 bases and the J gene lost 0 bases, with 16 bases spanning the gap. Germline V gene lookup returns CDR1 MNHNY and CDR2 SVGAGI (reference sequence). This CDR3 is 15 amino acids long.

The CDR3 loop reads CASSPNLPYNEQFF. CDR3 bases: TGTGCCAGCAGCCCCAATTTACCTTACAATGAGCAGTTCTTC. V and J are TRBV7-9 and TRBJ2-1; D is unresolved. Trimming removed 5 bases at V and 4 bases at J, with 12 bases between. Germline V CDR1 and CDR2: SEHNR, FQNEAQ (reference sequence). The CDR3 is 14 amino acids.